This TCR beta chain was sequenced during a study of blood T cell repertoires in COVID-19. Whole-study context: In each case, the material was cDNA or gDNA derived from T cells, B-cell-depleted T cells, or PBMCs.

Assay used: immunoSEQ multiplex PCR; TCRdb lists only in-frame clones, some missing. The sample records around 300,000 clones, roughly 85% being singletons. The CDR3 sequence is 15 residues long. The germline V gene encodes CDR1 MNHEY and CDR2 SVGEGT. Trimming took 5 bases from V and 3 from J; bases not matched to a gene: 7. The clonotype was recovered from a woman younger than 45 with active or convalescent COVID-19. The source material was peripheral blood. The gene calls are TRBV6-2 or TRBV6-3 and TRBJ2-5; 9 nucleotides match TRBD1. In DNA, the CDR3 is TGTGCCAGCAGTCCCGGACAGGGGAGGAAAGAGACCCAGTACTTC. As protein: CASSPGQGRKETQYF.